This entry features one T cell receptor beta chain sequence. Its antigen remains unidentified. Next came a second PCR, run for roughly 6 to 11 cycles, which used a sample-barcoded 5' primer along with a J-beta primer mix. Using its own MiXCR run on the 5' RACE reads, TCRdb lists one record per CDR3 protein. The repertoire holds 910,000 or so distinct CDR3 sequences, 51% seen once, with about 20% in the top ten. This specimen belongs to a study of blood T cells in healthy people across ages. Total RNA extraction produced at least 6 micrograms (per sample) for the study. Study outcomes and limitations: The percentage of naive T cells correlated strongly with TCR beta diversity. Higher diversity and more naive CD4+ cells were features of long-lived donors, compared to aged donors.

V was shortened by 5 bases and J by 4 bases, with 11 bases between the two germline ends. The CDR3 runs to 13 residues. Per germline, CDR1 MGHRA and CDR2 YSYEKL. The TCR sequence derives from a woman aged 55-70 years in good health. Sequences were obtained from blood. The V and J genes are TRBV4-1 and TRBJ1-1; no clear D gene. The chain's CDR3 is CASSATAFTEAFF. The CDR3 DNA reads as TGCGCCAGCAGCGCCACCGCTTTCACTGAAGCTTTCTTT.